Listed below are T cell receptor beta chains from one sample, sequenced in a study of human T cells and chemical hapten exposure. TCRdb reprocessed the RACE reads with MiXCR, giving one entry per CDR3 protein. This table holds 150,000 to 200,000 distinct CDR3 sequences, approximately 14% found once. Here the sequenced sample was whole blood, taken in connection with sensitization to the hapten diphenylcyclopropenone (DPC). The receptors come from a woman aged 25 to 45 with alopecia areata. Some clones in this sample may be carry-over from other donors' samples. CDR3s include the opening cysteine and the closing phenylalanine or tryptophan. The D gene is left open where the match is weak. Rows may omit the clone size; those that give it use once, few, many or a size class.

D gene	J gene	clone size	V gene	CDR3 DNA	CDR3 protein
TRBD1	TRBJ2-2	few	TRBV5-5	TGTGCCAGCAGCTCAGGACAGGTCAGCACCGGGGAGCTGTTTTTT	CASSSGQVSTGELFF
TRBD1	TRBJ2-2	-	TRBV6-1	TGTGCCAGCAGGGATCAGGGGGCCGGGGAGCTGTTTTTT	CASRDQGAGELFF
TRBD1	TRBJ2-7	-	TRBV5-1	TGCGCCAGCAGCTCACGGACAGGGAGCCACGAGCAGTACTTC	CASSSRTGSHEQYF
-	TRBJ1-5	-	TRBV12-3/TRBV12-4	TGTGCCAGCAGTGCGCAGGGTCAGCCCCAGCATTTT	CASSAQGQPQHF
-	TRBJ2-6	-	TRBV18	TGTGCCAGCTCACCCCAGGGCGGGTCTGGGGCCAACGTCCTGACTTTC	CASSPQGGSGANVLTF
-	TRBJ1-2	many	TRBV4-3	TGCGCCAGCAGCCAAGAAGGAGGGTACGGCTACACCTTC	CASSQEGGYGYTF
-	TRBJ1-2	many	TRBV4-3	TGCGCCAGCAGCCAAGATCGGACACGGTATGGCTACACCTTC	CASSQDRTRYGYTF
-	TRBJ1-1	many	TRBV7-2	TGTGCCAGCAGGCCCAACGGTGGAGTAATGAACACTGAAGCTTTCTTT	CASRPNGGVMNTEAFF
-	TRBJ1-1	-	TRBV6-2/TRBV6-3	TGTGCCAGCAGTTATCAAGGCGGCGAGAACACTGAAGCTTTCTTT	CASSYQGGENTEAFF
-	TRBJ1-1	many	TRBV19	TGTGCCAGTTGCGACGAACTAGAAGCTTTCTTT	CASCDELEAFF
-	TRBJ2-1	-	TRBV7-6	TGTGCCAGCAGCTTGAATAATGAGCAGTTCTTC	CASSLNNEQFF
-	TRBJ2-7	few	TRBV5-1	TGCGCCAGCAGCCTCGGAGGCGTCAATCCTAGGTCCCACGAGCAGTACTTC	CASSLGGVNPRSHEQYF
-	TRBJ2-2	few	TRBV7-8	TGTGCCAGCAGCTTGATAAAATACGGGGAGCTGTTTTTT	CASSLIKYGELFF
TRBD1	TRBJ2-2	-	TRBV15	TGTGCCACCAGCAGAGAGGGACAGGGGGCATCCGGGGAGCTGTTTTTT	CATSREGQGASGELFF
-	TRBJ2-3	-	TRBV30	TGTGCCTGGTCCCATGGCCGGGGAGATACGCAGTATTTT	CAWSHGRGDTQYF
-	TRBJ2-1	-	TRBV10-3	TGTGCCATCAGTGAAGGTGAGCAGTTCTTC	CAISEGEQFF
-	TRBJ1-1	-	TRBV6-1	TGTGCCAGTTTCCACTCAGGGGCCGGCACTGAAGCTTTCTTT	CASFHSGAGTEAFF
TRBD1	TRBJ2-2	-	TRBV20-1	TGCAGTGCTAGATCAGGGGGCACCGGGGAGCTGTTTTTT	CSARSGGTGELFF
TRBD1	TRBJ2-1	few	TRBV4-3	TGCGCCAGCAGCCAAGGCCCGAGCAGGGGGTCCTACAATGAGCAGTTCTTC	CASSQGPSRGSYNEQFF
-	TRBJ2-7	few	TRBV2	TGTGCCAGCACCTCCCTGGGGGGATACGTCGAGCAGTACTTC	CASTSLGGYVEQYF